A single T cell receptor (beta chain) is shown here with its context. In germline, CDR1 is PRHDT, CDR2 FYEKMQ (reference sequence). The V gene end was trimmed by 3 bases and the J gene end by 2 bases; junction bases not matched to a gene: 5. The length of the CDR3 is 17 residues. Some clones are missing from TCRdb's copy, which holds only in-frame ones; the method was immunoSEQ multiplex PCR. Altogether 33,000 or so clones are present, 89% being singletons, with the ten largest covering 11%. This sample is part of a study of T cell changes during pregnancy in multiple sclerosis. The source material was CD8+ T cells from peripheral blood mononuclear cells, sampled in the third trimester of pregnancy. The sequence was collected from a female donor with multiple sclerosis, enrolled in a pregnancy study. The V call is TRBV13, the J call TRBJ2-2; 11 bases map to TRBD2. The CDR3, as DNA: TGTGCCAGCAGCTTTTTCACTAGCGGGGGAAACACCGGGGAGCTGTTTTTT. Translating it yields CASSFFTSGGNTGELFF. Full variable domain (missing parts from reference TRBV13 and TRBJ2-2): AAGVIQSPRHLIKEKRETATLKCYPIPRHDTVYWYQQGPGQDPQFLISFYEKMQSDKGSIPDRFSAQQFSDYHSELNMSSLELGDSALYFCASSFFTSGGNTGELFFGEGSRLTVL.